The 28 T cell receptor beta chains below were found in one sample sequenced in a study of a mutant IDH1 vaccine in newly diagnosed glioma. As to time point: baseline, week 1 (first vaccination visit). Treatment noted: pre-vaccination baseline after standard-of-care therapy. Measured with immunoSEQ multiplex PCR; TCRdb has only the in-frame clones, and not every one. Of tens of thousands of clones in the sample, roughly 80% were seen once. This material consisted of PBMCs, taken from a glioma patient treated with radiotherapy, temozolomide or both. Source of these receptors: a woman between 40 and 55 years old with glioma.

The CDR3 is CASSRTSRTEAFF. Written as DNA, the CDR3 is TGTGCCAGCAGCCGGACGTCGAGGACTGAAGCTTTCTTT. The chain carries TRBV7-9 and TRBJ1-1; D is undetermined. CDR1 is SEHNR, CDR2 FQNEAQ, per germline (reference sequence). V lost 5 bases, J lost 5 bases, and 12 bases lay in between. CDR3 size: 13 residues.

The rearrangement joins TRBV19 to TRBJ2-2; D possibly corresponds to TRBD2 (6 bases). The CDR3 sequence is 14 residues long. Germline V gene sequence: CDR1 LNHDA, CDR2 SQIVND (reference sequence). The V and J ends lost 6 bases and 4 bases respectively, with 12 bases between them. The CDR3 spells CASRPSESTGELFF. CDR3 bases: TGTGCCAGTAGGCCTAGCGAGAGCACCGGGGAGCTGTTTTTT.

This chain uses TRBV6-5 with TRBJ1-5, with TRBD1 matching 9 bases. J lost 4 bases, V lost 6 bases, and 7 bases had no gene match. This CDR3 contains 15 residues. CDR1 is MNHEY, CDR2 SVGAGI, per germline. The CDR3 loop reads CASRAGQGRNQPQHF. DNA of the CDR3: TGTGCCAGCAGGGCGGGACAGGGAAGAAATCAGCCCCAGCATTTT.

The chain links TRBV19 to TRBJ1-6, with D maybe TRBD1 (5 bases). V was cut by 3 bases and J by 0 bases, with 9 bases left in between. The V gene's germline CDR1 is LNHDA and CDR2 SQIVND (reference sequence). The CDR3 totals 16 residues. CDR3 sequence: CASSIRGSSYNSPLHF. For the CDR3, the DNA is TGTGCCAGTAGTATTCGGGGGAGCTCCTATAATTCACCCCTCCACTTT.

The count of this clone is one. The chain joins TRBV19 to TRBJ1-2; the D gene is possibly TRBD1 (6 bases). Trimming removed 5 bases at V and 3 bases at J, with 13 bases between. CDR3 size: 14 residues. The germline V gene encodes CDR1 LNHDA and CDR2 SQIVND (reference sequence). DNA for the CDR3: TGTGCCAGTAGTTCATCACAGGGCTACTATGGCTACACCTTC. This codes for CASSSSQGYYGYTF.

V gene TRBV6-1 combines with J gene TRBJ1-2; D not resolved. Germline CDR1 reads MNHNS; CDR2 reads SASEGT. The CDR3 contains 13 residues. Trimming cost V 1 base and J 2 bases, with 5 bases left between them. This CDR3 is CASSEDSNYGYTF. The CDR3 coding sequence is TGTGCCAGCAGTGAAGACAGCAACTATGGCTACACCTTC.

The V and J genes are TRBV29-1 and TRBJ2-7; TRBD2 matches at 14 bases. Losses at the gene ends were 7 bases for V and 2 bases for J; bases not matched to a gene: 16. The germline CDR1 and CDR2 sequences are SQVTM and ANQGSEA. This CDR3 is built from 18 residues. The CDR3: CSALKLGLAGGSAYEQYF. As DNA, the CDR3 is TGCAGCGCCCTAAAGCTAGGACTAGCGGGGGGTTCCGCCTACGAGCAGTACTTC.

This clone was found a few times. The chain has TRBV5-8 and TRBJ2-7; D unclear. Per the germline V gene, CDR1 is SGHTS and CDR2 is YDEGEE. This CDR3 spans 12 amino acids. V gave up 1 base and J gave up 3 bases, with 5 bases separating them. CDR3 DNA: TGTGCCAGCAGCTTGCGGGTCTACGAGCAGTACTTC. Its translation: CASSLRVYEQYF.

This clone was picked up one time. This chain uses TRBV10-2 with TRBJ2-5; 9 bases align to TRBD2. Per germline, CDR1 WSHSY and CDR2 SAAADI. The CDR3 totals 15 residues. With 6 bases clipped from V and 2 bases from J, the junction kept 7 bases outside the gene matches. CDR3 residues: CASRIAGEGQETQYF. The CDR3 nucleotides read TGCGCCAGCAGAATAGCGGGGGAGGGTCAAGAGACCCAGTACTTC.

This clone occurred once. The V and J genes are TRBV5-6 and TRBJ2-5; D may be TRBD2 (6 bases). Trimming took off 4 bases at V and 2 bases at J, with 21 bases between the two ends. CDR3 length: 17 amino acids. Germline values: CDR1 SGHDT, CDR2 YYEEEE. The CDR3 sequence: CASSVYLSGTQQETQYF. In DNA form, the CDR3 reads TGTGCCAGCAGCGTATACCTCTCCGGGACTCAGCAAGAGACCCAGTACTTC. Full variable domain (rest looked up from reference TRBV5-6 and TRBJ2-5): DAGVTQSPTHLIKTRGQQVTLRCSPKSGHDTVSWYQQALGQGPQFIFQYYEEEERQRGNFPDRFSGHQFPNYSSELNVNALLLGDSALYLCASSVYLSGTQQETQYFGPGTRLLVL.

J is TRBJ1-2 and V is TRBV4-3; the D gene is possibly TRBD1 (5 bases). The CDR3 extends over 17 amino acids. Germline CDR1 and CDR2: LGHNA and YSLEER. The ends were cut back, 1 base at V and 4 bases at J, with 19 bases in the middle. The CDR3 reads CASSQATSAAGTYGYTF. CDR3 DNA: TGCGCCAGCAGCCAAGCTACGTCCGCGGCAGGGACCTATGGCTACACCTTC.

This chain links TRBV7-9 with TRBJ2-7, with 8 bases identical to TRBD2. The CDR3 covers 16 residues. Germline assignment: CDR1 SEHNR and CDR2 FQNEAQ (reference sequence). With 5 bases clipped from V and 6 bases from J, the junction kept 15 bases outside the gene matches. The DNA of the CDR3 is TGTGCCAGCAGCCCTCCGGGGGGGACCGCCACCCTCGAGCAGTACTTC. Translated: CASSPPGGTATLEQYF.

The chain recombines TRBV4-2 with TRBJ2-3; 10 positions match TRBD2. CDR1 and CDR2 from the germline V gene are LGHNA and YNFKEQ. This CDR3 is 18 amino acids long. After removal of 2 bases from V and 2 bases from J, the junction contained 10 bases not matched to a gene. The CDR3 nucleotides are TGTGCCAGCAGCCAAACCCCAGCGGGGGGGCGTTACACAGATACGCAGTATTTT. This sequence encodes CASSQTPAGGRYTDTQYF.

CDR3 amino acids: CSVEAPGLQETQYF. For the CDR3, the DNA is TGCAGCGTTGAGGCTCCGGGACTACAAGAGACCCAGTACTTC. The chain joins TRBV29-1 to TRBJ2-5; 7 nucleotides match TRBD2. Looked up from germline, CDR1 is SQVTM and CDR2 is ANQGSEA. This CDR3 has 14 amino acids. Losses at the gene ends were 3 bases for V and 2 bases for J; bases not matched to a gene: 6.

V and J are TRBV19 and TRBJ2-1; unclear D gene. The ends were cut back, 3 bases at V and 7 bases at J, with 13 bases in the middle. From germline, CDR1 is LNHDA and CDR2 SQIVND (reference sequence). CDR3 length equals 14 residues. The CDR3 coding sequence is TGTGCCAGTAGTATCTCCCCCCTTAAGAATGAGCAGTTCTTC. Protein sequence: CASSISPLKNEQFF.

V gene TRBV10-3 combines with J gene TRBJ2-3; TRBD2 matches 10 bases. V was clipped by 3 bases and J by 3 bases; unmatched bases: 6. The germline gives CDR1 ENHRY, CDR2 SYGVKD. The CDR3 sequence is 16 residues long. The CDR3 loop reads CAISDERGGGTDTQYF. In DNA, the CDR3 is TGTGCCATCAGTGACGAGCGGGGGGGAGGGACAGATACGCAGTATTTT.

The chain recombines TRBV19 with TRBJ1-1, with 8 nucleotides matching TRBD1. This CDR3 has 14 residues. CDR1 and CDR2 from the germline V gene are LNHDA and SQIVND (reference sequence). With V trimmed by 7 bases and J by 5 bases, 9 bases remained unmatched. The DNA for the CDR3 is TGTGCCAGTACACCCCACAGGGGGGAGACTGAAGCTTTCTTT. Its protein product is CASTPHRGETEAFF.

The V call is TRBV15, the J call TRBJ1-2, with a weak D call TRBD1 (6 bases). Germline-derived CDR1 and CDR2 are LNHNV and YYDKDF (reference sequence). This CDR3 is 15 amino acids long. The V and J ends lost 0 bases and 5 bases respectively, with 13 bases between them. The CDR3: CATSRDRGGEYGYTF. The CDR3 nucleotides are TGTGCCACCAGCAGAGATCGGGGGGGCGAGTATGGCTACACCTTC.

This chain connects TRBV10-3 to TRBJ1-2, with D tentatively TRBD1 (6 bases). Trimming cost V 11 bases and J 7 bases, with 26 bases left between them. The CDR3 extends over 15 amino acids. Germline assignment: CDR1 ENHRY and CDR2 SYGVKD. CDR3: CAFRQAAGLIGGYTF. CDR3 coding DNA: TGTGCCTTCCGACAGGCGGCGGGTTTAATAGGTGGCTACACCTTC.

This clone was observed a single time. This sequence joins TRBV30 and TRBJ2-7; D might be TRBD1 (6 bases). The CDR3 runs to 14 residues. Trimming pared 5 bases from V and 5 bases from J, leaving 19 bases between. Germline-derived CDR1 and CDR2 are GTSNPN and SVGIG (reference sequence). The chain's CDR3 is CAWGEGVNLHEQYF. The CDR3 DNA reads TGTGCCTGGGGAGAGGGGGTGAACTTGCACGAGCAGTACTTC.

This clone was counted between two and nine times. The rearrangement uses TRBV19 and TRBJ1-2; D possibly corresponds to TRBD1 (5 bases). CDR3 length: 15 amino acids. Germline-derived CDR1 and CDR2 are LNHDA and SQIVND (reference sequence). The germline V and J ends were trimmed by 5 bases and 2 bases, with 15 bases remaining between them. CDR3 coding DNA: TGTGCCAGTAGTCCTTACAGTGGGGGAAACTATGGCTACACCTTC. Translation: CASSPYSGGNYGYTF.

The sample holds one count of this clone. The chain joins TRBV6-6 to TRBJ2-7, with 9 bases lining up with TRBD1. This CDR3 region has 13 residues. Germline values: CDR1 MNHNY, CDR2 SVGAGI (reference sequence). The V gene end was trimmed by 2 bases and the J gene end by 13 bases; junction bases not matched to a gene: 9. In nucleotides, the CDR3 is TGTGCCAGCAGTTACATGAGAGGGACAGGGAAATACTTC. Amino acids: CASSYMRGTGKYF.

This chain uses TRBV5-5 with TRBJ2-7; 10 nucleotides align to TRBD1. V was pared by 5 bases and J by 2 bases, with 1 base of the junction left unmatched. Germline V gene data show CDR1 as SGHKS and CDR2 as YYEKEE (reference sequence). The length of the CDR3 is 13 residues. The CDR3 DNA reads TGTGCCAGCAGGGACAGGGGGGCCTACGAGCAGTACTTC. Protein: CASRDRGAYEQYF. Combining the CDR3 with reference TRBV5-5 and TRBJ2-7 gives the whole variable domain DAGVTQSPTHLIKTRGQQVTLRCSPISGHKSVSWYQQVLGQGPQFIFQYYEKEERGRGNFPDRFSARQFPNYSSELNVNALLLGDSALYLCASRDRGAYEQYFGPGTRLTVT.

This sequence joins TRBV6-5 and TRBJ2-1; no definite D call. Germline values: CDR1 MNHEY, CDR2 SVGAGI. V lost 6 bases and J 6 bases, leaving 15 bases between the germline ends. CDR3 length: 14 amino acids. DNA for the CDR3: TGTGCCAGCAGGTACCGGAGTAGGGCCAATGAGCAGTTCTTC. As protein: CASRYRSRANEQFF.

V gene TRBV5-3 combines with J gene TRBJ1-5; 9 nucleotides agree with TRBD1. TRBV5-3 is sorted into the ORF group, with uncertain function. The V segment lost 2 bases and the J segment 2 bases; nucleotides outside the gene matches: 5. This CDR3 comprises 16 residues. Here the CDR3 reads CARSFPDRGGNQPQHF. As DNA, the CDR3 is TGTGCCAGAAGCTTTCCGGACAGGGGAGGCAATCAGCCCCAGCATTTT.

This chain links TRBV5-4 with TRBJ2-7, with 9 nucleotides matching TRBD2. V trimming: 2 bases; J trimming: 6 bases; junction bases outside the gene matches: 9. The CDR3 runs to 15 residues. Germline CDR1 reads SGHNT; CDR2 reads YYREEE (reference sequence). The CDR3 reads CASSFLLAGPREQYF. The CDR3 bases are TGTGCCAGCAGCTTCCTACTAGCGGGCCCCCGCGAGCAGTACTTC.

The chain employs TRBV29-1 and TRBJ2-7; TRBD1 aligns across 7 bases. CDR1 is SQVTM, CDR2 ANQGSEA, per germline. The V and J ends lost 7 bases and 0 bases, in that order; junction bases with no gene match: 3. The CDR3 has 12 amino acids. The CDR3 protein is CSARDSSYEQYF. CDR3 nucleotide sequence: TGCAGCGCCCGGGACAGCTCCTACGAGCAGTACTTC.

The chain joins TRBV5-1 to TRBJ1-2; D gene uncertain. Germline CDR1 SGHRS, CDR2 YFSETQ. The V gene lost 0 bases and the J gene lost 4 bases, with 10 bases spanning the gap. CDR3 size: 14 residues. CDR3: CASSLGGPGYGYTF. The CDR3 DNA reads TGCGCCAGCAGCTTGGGAGGGCCAGGCTATGGCTACACCTTC.